These 32 T cell receptor beta chains were sequenced from one sample in a study of cytomegalovirus exposure and HLA in healthy donors. Assay used: immunoSEQ multiplex PCR; TCRdb lists only in-frame clones, some missing. The table shows about 65,000 clones, with 92% occurring only once. The sample was PBMCs. The origin of the receptors is a young woman in good health and CMV-seronegative.

V gene TRBV5-1 combines with J gene TRBJ1-2; 10 bases map to TRBD1. The ends lost 4 bases at V and 8 bases at J; junction bases unmatched: 11. CDR1 and CDR2 from the germline V gene are SGHRS and YFSETQ. The CDR3 loop spans 15 amino acids. The CDR3 DNA sequence: TGCGCCAGCAGCCCGGGACAGGGGATGATCTTGGGCTACACCTTC. It yields the protein CASSPGQGMILGYTF.

This clone has a single count. This chain connects TRBV11-3 to TRBJ1-4; tentatively, D is TRBD1 (5 bases). This CDR3 is 15 amino acids long. V was trimmed by 5 bases and J by 6 bases, leaving 16 bases between them. Germline V gives CDR1 SGHNT, CDR2 YENEEA. The CDR3 is CASSPGTSGDEKLFF. CDR3 in DNA: TGTGCCAGCAGCCCAGGGACTTCTGGGGATGAAAAACTGTTTTTT.

V and J are TRBV28 and TRBJ1-1; 12 nucleotides agree with TRBD1. The CDR3 runs 14 residues. Losses at the gene ends were 8 bases for V and 2 bases for J; bases not matched to a gene: 3. Germline CDR1 MDHEN, CDR2 SYDVKM. The CDR3 region is CASPGTGGNTEAFF. The CDR3, as DNA: TGTGCCAGCCCCGGGACAGGGGGCAACACTGAAGCTTTCTTT. Full variable domain (missing parts from reference TRBV28 and TRBJ1-1): DVKVTQSSRYLVKRTGEKVFLECVQDMDHENMFWYRQDPGLGLRLIYFSYDVKMKEKGDIPEGYSVSREKKERFSLILESASTNQTSMYLCASPGTGGNTEAFFGQGTRLTVV.

This clone was detected once. The gene calls are TRBV14 and TRBJ1-6; D unresolved. This CDR3 is built from 13 residues. CDR1 SGHDN and CDR2 FVKESK come from the germline V gene. Trimming left V 1 base short and J 8 bases short, with 6 bases between. Here the CDR3 reads CASSQGVHSPLHF. The CDR3 nucleotides are TGTGCCAGCAGCCAAGGAGTCCATTCACCCCTCCACTTT.

CDR3 DNA: TGTGCCAGCTCACCGACAGGGGGCAGACAAGAGACCCAGTACTTC. Its translation: CASSPTGGRQETQYF. The chain employs TRBV18 and TRBJ2-5, with TRBD1 matching 10 bases. After removal of 3 bases from V and 2 bases from J, the junction contained 3 bases not matched to a gene. CDR3 length: 15 residues. Germline CDR1 and CDR2: KGHSH and LQKENI.

This clone was counted only a few times. The V and J genes are TRBV6-1 and TRBJ1-5; D not certain. Germline CDR1 is MNHNS and CDR2 is SASEGT. The CDR3 totals 13 residues. V was trimmed by 6 bases and J by 1 base, leaving 7 bases between them. CDR3 sequence (DNA): TGTGCCAGCAGGAAGGAGAGCAATCAGCCCCAGCATTTT. Translating it yields CASRKESNQPQHF.

The chain couples TRBV2 to TRBJ2-7; the D is unclear. Trimming took off 8 bases at V and 3 bases at J, with 20 bases between the two ends. The CDR3 spans 15 residues. Germline values: CDR1 SNHLY, CDR2 FYNNEI. Written as DNA, the CDR3 is TGTGCCAGCTCAGCTACTGGGCAGCCGTACTACGAGCAGTACTTC. Its protein is CASSATGQPYYEQYF.

The chain links TRBV5-4 to TRBJ1-5; D ambiguous. The germline V gene has CDR1 SGHNT and CDR2 YYREEE (reference sequence). Between the trimmed V and J ends, which lost 4 bases and 6 bases, there was a span of 8 bases. The CDR3 runs 12 residues. CDR3 amino acids: CASSREGQPQHF. CDR3 DNA: TGTGCCAGCAGCCGGGAGGGTCAGCCCCAGCATTTT. Full variable domain (rest looked up from reference TRBV5-4 and TRBJ1-5): ETGVTQSPTHLIKTRGQQVTLRCSSQSGHNTVSWYQQALGQGPQFIFQYYREEENGRGNFPPRFSGLQFPNYSSELNVNALELDDSALYLCASSREGQPQHFGDGTRLSIL.

The chain is built from TRBV29-1 and TRBJ1-2, with 7 nucleotides matching TRBD1. This CDR3 has 14 amino acids. V lost 7 bases to trimming and J lost 5 bases; unmatched junction nucleotides: 13. Germline CDR1 is SQVTM and CDR2 is ANQGSEA. The CDR3 here is CSGKPPDRTYGYTF. The DNA for the CDR3 is TGCAGCGGTAAACCCCCGGACAGGACTTATGGCTACACCTTC.

The chain is built from TRBV5-1 and TRBJ2-7; no firm D call. The CDR3 length is 15 residues. Germline V gives CDR1 SGHRS, CDR2 YFSETQ. With 0 bases removed from V and 4 bases from J, the gap between germline ends came to 14 bases. This CDR3 reads CASSLVPHSVYEQYF. The CDR3 nucleotides read TGCGCCAGCAGCTTGGTCCCGCATTCAGTGTACGAGCAGTACTTC. The full variable domain, completed using reference TRBV5-1 and TRBJ2-7, is KAGVTQTPRYLIKTRGQQVTLSCSPISGHRSVSWYQQTPGQGLQFLFEYFSETQRNKGNFPGRFSGRQFSNSRSEMNVSTLELGDSALYLCASSLVPHSVYEQYFGPGTRLTVT.

The V call is TRBV28, the J call TRBJ2-3, with TRBD2 matching 8 bases. The CDR3 is made up of 14 amino acids. The J segment lost 4 bases and the V segment lost 6 bases, leaving 6 bases of the junction unmatched. The germline CDR1 and CDR2 sequences are MDHEN and SYDVKM. CDR3 loop: CASSPGGSADTQYF. The CDR3 coding sequence is TGTGCCAGCAGCCCGGGGGGGAGTGCAGATACGCAGTATTTT. Together with reference TRBV28 and TRBJ2-3, the CDR3 gives the full variable domain: DVKVTQSSRYLVKRTGEKVFLECVQDMDHENMFWYRQDPGLGLRLIYFSYDVKMKEKGDIPEGYSVSREKKERFSLILESASTNQTSMYLCASSPGGSADTQYFGPGTRLTVL.

The chain joins TRBV4-3 to TRBJ2-1; TRBD2 matches 7 bases. From germline, CDR1 is LGHNA and CDR2 YSLEER. J was trimmed by 7 bases and V by 4 bases; bases with no gene match: 10. This CDR3 region has 15 residues. CDR3 region: CASSPTGTNPNEQFF. The CDR3 nucleotides read TGCGCCAGCAGCCCGACCGGGACTAACCCAAATGAGCAGTTCTTC.

The rearrangement links TRBV7-8 to TRBJ2-1, with unresolved D. Per germline, CDR1 SGHVS and CDR2 FQNEAQ. Deletions cut 6 bases from V and 5 bases from J, with 11 bases between. CDR3 length equals 13 residues. CDR3 loop: CASRPRLDNEQFF. The CDR3 nucleotides read TGTGCCAGCAGGCCTCGACTTGACAATGAGCAGTTCTTC.

The chain employs TRBV5-1 and TRBJ2-7; TRBD1 is a possible D gene (7 bases). The CDR3 length is 15 residues. Trimming removed 3 bases at V and 4 bases at J, with 17 bases between. Germline V gene sequence: CDR1 SGHRS, CDR2 YFSETQ. CDR3 in DNA: TGCGCCAGCAGCTCGGGGGACAGATCCCATTACGAGCAGTACTTC. This encodes CASSSGDRSHYEQYF. Together with reference TRBV5-1 and TRBJ2-7, the CDR3 gives the full variable domain: KAGVTQTPRYLIKTRGQQVTLSCSPISGHRSVSWYQQTPGQGLQFLFEYFSETQRNKGNFPGRFSGRQFSNSRSEMNVSTLELGDSALYLCASSSGDRSHYEQYFGPGTRLTVT.

V is TRBV28 and J is TRBJ2-1; 12 bases align to TRBD2. This CDR3 has 17 amino acids. Germline V gives CDR1 MDHEN, CDR2 SYDVKM. V lost 6 bases to trimming and J lost 0 bases; unmatched junction nucleotides: 6. This CDR3 reads CASSQTTSGSSYNEQFF. The DNA of the CDR3 is TGTGCCAGCAGCCAGACGACTAGCGGGAGCTCCTACAATGAGCAGTTCTTC.

This clone appeared a single time. The rearrangement uses TRBV25-1 and TRBJ1-2; 8 nucleotides line up with TRBD1. Germline V lookup: CDR1 MGHDK, CDR2 SYGVNS. V shed 5 bases and J 4 bases; nucleotides not matched to a gene: 3. The CDR3 is 13 amino acids. CDR3 DNA: TGTGCCAGCAGTTGGACAGGGAGCTATGGCTACACCTTC. Its translation is CASSWTGSYGYTF.

The chain recombines TRBV5-1 with TRBJ2-1; 7 nucleotides agree with TRBD1. Trimming removed 0 bases from V and 3 bases from J; junction bases left unmatched: 3. The germline CDR1 and CDR2 sequences are SGHRS and YFSETQ. The CDR3 contains 15 residues. CDR3 region: CASSLDTGDYNEQFF. The CDR3 bases are TGCGCCAGCAGCTTGGATACAGGGGACTACAATGAGCAGTTCTTC.

The J gene is TRBJ1-1, the V gene TRBV2, with D possibly TRBD1 on 6 matching bases. The CDR3 loop spans 15 amino acids. The germline V gene encodes CDR1 SNHLY and CDR2 FYNNEI. Trimming left V 6 bases short and J 11 bases short, with 25 bases between. The CDR3 coding sequence is TGTGCCAGCAGCCCCGACCGGGGGGCAGGACTAACGGCTTTCTTT. Translated: CASSPDRGAGLTAFF.

The chain carries TRBV18 and TRBJ2-5; D might be TRBD2 (5 bases). V lost 3 bases to trimming and J lost 7 bases, with 12 bases between them. Germline assignment: CDR1 KGHSH and CDR2 LQKENI. The CDR3 contains 13 residues. The CDR3: CASSPPGSGTQYF. CDR3 coding DNA: TGTGCCAGCTCACCCCCGGGGTCCGGGACCCAGTACTTC.

In its sample, this clone was seen once. The DNA for the CDR3 is TGTGCCAGCAGTCCTGGGACTAGCGGAGGGGACAATGAGCAGTTCTTC. This gives the protein CASSPGTSGGDNEQFF. J is TRBJ2-1 and V is TRBV6-4; 11 nucleotides match TRBD2. CDR1 is MRHNA, CDR2 SNTAGT, per germline. V lost 5 bases, J lost 5 bases, and 8 bases stayed unmatched. The CDR3 runs 16 residues.

V gene TRBV29-1 combines with J gene TRBJ2-7, with TRBD2 as a possible D gene (6 bases). The germline V and J ends were trimmed by 6 bases and 0 bases, with 9 bases remaining between them. CDR1 and CDR2 (germline): SQVTM, ANQGSEA. This CDR3 contains 12 residues. CDR3 amino acids: CSVRRDSYEQYF. In nucleotides, the CDR3 is TGCAGCGTCCGGCGGGACTCCTACGAGCAGTACTTC.

The rearrangement links TRBV7-9 to TRBJ2-5; no clear D. In germline, CDR1 is SEHNR, CDR2 FQNEAQ (reference sequence). The V end was cut by 8 bases, the J end by 3 bases, with 7 bases between. The CDR3 runs 11 residues. This CDR3 reads CASEREETQYF. The CDR3 nucleotides read TGTGCCAGCGAGCGTGAAGAGACCCAGTACTTC.

This chain uses TRBV5-1 with TRBJ1-1, with TRBD1 identical over 7 bases. Per the germline V gene, CDR1 is SGHRS and CDR2 is YFSETQ. The CDR3 has 15 amino acids. The V segment lost 4 bases and the J segment 1 base; nucleotides outside the gene matches: 7. The CDR3 nucleotides read TGCGCCAGCAGCCTGATGGGACAGACGAACACTGAAGCTTTCTTT. As protein: CASSLMGQTNTEAFF.

The chain has TRBV4-1 and TRBJ1-1, with D tentatively TRBD1 (6 bases). The CDR3 runs to 16 residues. Germline loops: CDR1 MGHRA, CDR2 YSYEKL. Trimming removed 1 base at V and 5 bases at J, with 17 bases between. CDR3 nucleotide sequence: TGCGCCAGCAGCCAAGTATCTGGGAGGGGGTGGACTGAAGCTTTCTTT. Translation: CASSQVSGRGWTEAFF.

The J gene is TRBJ2-1, the V gene TRBV27, with TRBD2 as a possible D gene (6 bases). This CDR3 has 14 residues. V was shortened by 4 bases and J by 0 bases, with 7 bases between the two germline ends. Germline V lookup: CDR1 MNHEY, CDR2 SMNVEV (reference sequence). DNA for the CDR3: TGTGCCAGCAGTTCGACTAGCTCCTACAATGAGCAGTTCTTC. Its translation: CASSSTSSYNEQFF.

The rearrangement links TRBV5-6 to TRBJ2-3, with unresolved D. The CDR3 consists of 13 residues. The V end lost 5 bases, the J end lost 0 bases, and 7 bases lay between the germline ends. From germline, CDR1 is SGHDT and CDR2 YYEEEE. The CDR3 loop reads CASRAFSTDTQYF. DNA of the CDR3: TGTGCCAGCAGGGCCTTCAGCACAGATACGCAGTATTTT.

This clone was detected only a few times. The chain uses TRBV10-1 and TRBJ1-5; possible D gene TRBD1, 6 bases. Germline values: CDR1 WNHNN, CDR2 SYGVQD (reference sequence). The CDR3 spans 18 residues. The V end lost 6 bases, the J end lost 0 bases, and 21 bases lay between the germline ends. CDR3 sequence (DNA): TGCGCCAGCAGCCGGACAGAATCCGCTGAGTTTAGCAATCAGCCCCAGCATTTT. This sequence encodes CASSRTESAEFSNQPQHF.

This clone turned up a few times. The rearrangement links TRBV2 to TRBJ1-6; 8 bases line up with TRBD1. V shed 6 bases, J shed 14 bases, and the junction held 6 bases outside the gene matches. The length of the CDR3 is 12 residues. CDR1 is SNHLY and CDR2 is FYNNEI in the germline V gene. The CDR3 sequence is CASRVGTGTLHF. The CDR3 DNA is TGTGCCAGCAGAGTCGGGACAGGCACCCTCCACTTT.

A single count supports this clone. The chain recombines TRBV7-2 with TRBJ2-7; 9 bases map to TRBD2. Unmatched junction bases numbered 7, after V lost 4 bases and J lost 6 bases. Germline CDR1 reads SGHTA; CDR2 reads FQGNSA. This CDR3 region has 14 residues. The CDR3 protein is CASSYPSGKGEQYF. DNA of the CDR3: TGTGCCAGCAGCTATCCTAGCGGGAAGGGCGAGCAGTACTTC.

The chain employs TRBV5-1 and TRBJ1-3, with a possible D match to TRBD1 (6 bases). The CDR3 contains 16 residues. From germline, CDR1 is SGHRS and CDR2 YFSETQ. V lost 0 bases and J lost 6, with 16 bases in between. CDR3 protein: CASSLGGLQGENTIYF. Here the CDR3 DNA reads TGCGCCAGCAGCTTGGGAGGCCTACAGGGAGAAAACACCATATATTTT.

The chain combines TRBV7-2 with TRBJ1-2, with no clear D. With 4 bases removed from V and 5 bases from J, the gap between germline ends came to 5 bases. The CDR3 extends over 11 amino acids. Germline assignment: CDR1 SGHTA and CDR2 FQGNSA. The CDR3 loop is CASSSGYGYTF. Written as DNA, the CDR3 is TGTGCCAGCAGCTCCGGGTATGGCTACACCTTC.

This sequence joins TRBV6-5 and TRBJ1-4; D gene ambiguous. Germline V gene lookup returns CDR1 MNHEY and CDR2 SVGAGI. V lost 0 bases and J 5 bases, leaving 10 bases between the germline ends. This CDR3 has 15 amino acids. CDR3 nucleotides: TGTGCCAGCAGTTACTCGAGAGGGAGCAATGAAAAACTGTTTTTT. This translates into CASSYSRGSNEKLFF.